One sample yielded the 25 T cell receptor beta chains listed below, sequenced in a study of human T cells and chemical hapten exposure. TCRdb fed the RACE reads into MiXCR, producing one record per CDR3 protein. Here the sample spans 90,000 to 120,000 distinct CDR3 sequences, approximately 11% being singletons. Time point here: patch test 1, 2 weeks after DPC sensitization. Indicated treatment: therapeutic diphenylcyclopropenone sensitization with weekly scalp DPC. This specimen was whole blood, taken in connection with sensitization to the hapten diphenylcyclopropenone (DPC). All receptors derive from a woman aged 35 to 49 with alopecia areata. Some clones in this sample may be carry-over from other donors' samples.

V and J are TRBV20-1 and TRBJ1-2; tentatively, D is TRBD1 (5 bases). Trimming shortened V by 3 bases and J by 2 bases, and 16 bases separated the two germline ends. The CDR3 spans 15 residues. Germline V gene lookup returns CDR1 DFQATT and CDR2 SNEGSKA (reference sequence). CDR3 in amino acids: CSASTGRGRNYGYTF. The DNA for the CDR3 is TGCAGTGCTAGCACGGGACGAGGGAGGAACTATGGCTACACCTTC.

The table lists this clonotype with many counts. This chain links TRBV4-2 with TRBJ1-4; D is uncertain. Trimming took 4 bases from V and 1 from J, leaving 10 bases between them. The CDR3 is 15 residues long. CDR1 LGHNA and CDR2 YNFKEQ come from the germline V gene. The CDR3 reads CASSLLGRTNEKLFF. The CDR3 nucleotides read TGTGCCAGCAGCCTCCTTGGGAGAACTAATGAAAAACTGTTTTTT.

Ten or more counts support this clonotype. The gene calls are TRBV3-1 and TRBJ2-5; D remains unclear. Trimming shortened V by 6 bases and J by 4 bases, and 9 bases separated the two germline ends. Germline CDR1 LGHDT, CDR2 YNNKEL (reference sequence). The CDR3 loop spans 12 amino acids. The CDR3 bases are TGTGCCAGCAGTCTCTGGGGAGAGACCCAGTACTTC. Amino acids: CASSLWGETQYF.

The chain couples TRBV9 to TRBJ1-6; the D is unclear. The CDR3 is made up of 15 amino acids. The V end lost 6 bases, the J end lost 9 bases, and 19 bases lay between the germline ends. Germline V CDR1 and CDR2: SGDLS, YYNGEE. CDR3 sequence reads: CASTLGSGTGSPLHF. Written as DNA, the CDR3 is TGTGCCAGCACCCTCGGGTCAGGAACGGGTTCACCCCTCCACTTT.

This clonotype has a count of ten or more. J is TRBJ2-1 and V is TRBV4-2; 11 nucleotides match TRBD2. Per the germline V gene, CDR1 is LGHNA and CDR2 is YNFKEQ. This CDR3 region has 16 residues. Losses at the gene ends were 0 bases for V and 3 bases for J; bases not matched to a gene: 1. The CDR3 DNA sequence: TGTGCCAGCAGCCAAGAGACTAGCGGGGACTACAATGAGCAGTTCTTC. It is translated as CASSQETSGDYNEQFF.

This clonotype was counted ten times or more. V is TRBV19 and J is TRBJ1-1, with D perhaps TRBD1 (6 bases). This CDR3 spans 16 amino acids. The germline V gene encodes CDR1 LNHDA and CDR2 SQIVND (reference sequence). Trimming stripped 7 bases from V and 0 bases from J, with 18 bases between. CDR3 nucleotide sequence: TGTGCCAGTAACGGTGGCAGGGGCACCCTGAACACTGAAGCTTTCTTT. This gives the protein CASNGGRGTLNTEAFF.

This clonotype was recorded many times. V gene TRBV4-3 combines with J gene TRBJ2-2; D not certain. The germline V and J ends were trimmed by 1 base and 3 bases, with 9 bases remaining between them. Germline V lookup: CDR1 LGHNA, CDR2 YSLEER. The CDR3 is made up of 15 amino acids. In nucleotides, the CDR3 is TGCGCCAGCAGCCAAGGGCTGGGCTACACCGGGGAGCTGTTTTTT. Translated, it gives CASSQGLGYTGELFF.

This clonotype was picked up many times. The chain joins TRBV3-1 to TRBJ2-3; the match to TRBD1 covers 8 bases. CDR1 and CDR2 from the germline V gene are LGHDT and YNNKEL (reference sequence). The CDR3 loop spans 18 amino acids. J gave up 0 bases and V 3 bases, and 11 bases lay outside the gene matches. CDR3 in amino acids: CASSQRQGARTSTDTQYF. The CDR3 nucleotides are TGTGCCAGCAGCCAGCGGCAGGGGGCCCGGACTAGCACAGATACGCAGTATTTT.

This clonotype was seen only a few times. This rearrangement joins TRBV5-4 to TRBJ1-3; TRBD1 aligns across 11 bases. CDR1 and CDR2 from the germline V gene are SGHNT and YYREEE (reference sequence). This CDR3 is built from 16 residues. V lost 3 bases and J lost 4; bases outside the gene matches: 6. The chain's CDR3 is CASSSGQGAPGNTIYF. The DNA for the CDR3 is TGTGCCAGCAGCTCCGGACAGGGGGCGCCCGGAAACACCATATATTTT.

The chain links TRBV6-5 to TRBJ2-1, with D possibly being TRBD1 (6 bases). The CDR3 contains 17 residues. Trimming cost V 6 bases and J 0 bases, with 18 bases left between them. Germline V gives CDR1 MNHEY, CDR2 SVGAGI. The CDR3 region has the DNA TGTGCCAGCAGCCAATGGGGGCGGCGGATCTCCTACAATGAGCAGTTCTTC. Its protein product is CASSQWGRRISYNEQFF.

This clonotype was seen repeatedly, ten times or more. This rearrangement joins TRBV24-1 to TRBJ2-6; perhaps TRBD1 as D (6 bases). This CDR3 has 16 residues. Germline assignment: CDR1 KGHDR and CDR2 SFDVKD. Deletions cut 7 bases from V and 0 bases from J, with 12 bases between. The CDR3 nucleotides read TGTGCCACCAGGAGAGAGGACAGCTCTGGGGCCAACGTCCTGACTTTC. Protein product: CATRREDSSGANVLTF.

The chain combines TRBV29-1 with TRBJ1-2; unclear D gene. V lost 1 base and J 4 bases, leaving 13 bases between the germline ends. The CDR3 consists of 14 residues. Per the germline V gene, CDR1 is SQVTM and CDR2 is ANQGSEA. CDR3 DNA: TGCAGCGTTGAAGCTCCATCCGGTAGCTATGGCTACACCTTC. Translating gives CSVEAPSGSYGYTF.

This clonotype turned up a few times. V and J are TRBV5-1 and TRBJ1-4; D possibly corresponds to TRBD1 (5 bases). Germline loops: CDR1 SGHRS, CDR2 YFSETQ. Trimming took 0 bases from V and 5 from J, leaving 11 bases between them. The CDR3 is made up of 15 amino acids. This chain's CDR3 is CASSLGPAGNEKLFF. In DNA form, the CDR3 reads TGCGCCAGCAGCTTGGGGCCCGCAGGGAATGAAAAACTGTTTTTT. Using reference TRBV5-1 and TRBJ1-4 for the parts outside the CDR3, the full variable domain is KAGVTQTPRYLIKTRGQQVTLSCSPISGHRSVSWYQQTPGQGLQFLFEYFSETQRNKGNFPGRFSGRQFSNSRSEMNVSTLELGDSALYLCASSLGPAGNEKLFFGSGTQLSVL.

There are many counts of this clonotype. The chain joins TRBV6-2 or TRBV6-3 to TRBJ1-1; no reliable D call. Trimming removed 4 bases from V and 4 bases from J, with 10 bases in between. The germline V gene has CDR1 MNHEY and CDR2 SVGEGT. CDR3 length: 13 residues. CDR3 DNA sequence: TGTGCCAGCAGTTCCGCCCAGGCCACTGAAGCTTTCTTT. It is translated as CASSSAQATEAFF.

The chain links TRBV30 to TRBJ2-1; 7 bases match TRBD2. Germline V CDR1 and CDR2: GTSNPN, SVGIG (reference sequence). The CDR3 is made up of 12 amino acids. J was trimmed by 13 bases and V by 0 bases; bases with no gene match: 6. The chain's CDR3 is CAWSVGLVFQFF. DNA for the CDR3: TGTGCCTGGAGTGTAGGACTAGTCTTTCAGTTCTTC.

This clonotype has at least ten counts. V usage is TRBV6-2 or TRBV6-3 and J usage is TRBJ2-2; D uncertain. With 4 bases removed from V and 4 bases from J, the gap between germline ends came to 10 bases. Germline assignment: CDR1 MNHEY and CDR2 SVGEGT. The CDR3 runs to 14 residues. CDR3 sequence reads: CASSSGAPTGELFF. The CDR3 coding sequence is TGTGCCAGCAGTTCCGGAGCCCCCACCGGGGAGCTGTTTTTT.

J is TRBJ1-2 and V is TRBV10-1; 7 bases align to TRBD1. Looked up from germline, CDR1 is WNHNN and CDR2 is SYGVQD (reference sequence). This CDR3 has 13 amino acids. The J segment lost 8 bases and the V segment lost 0 bases, leaving 3 bases of the junction unmatched. CDR3 bases: TGCGCCAGCAGTGAGTCGGAGGGGGCCGGCTACACCTTC. It translates to CASSESEGAGYTF.

The rearrangement links TRBV7-2 to TRBJ2-4, with TRBD2 identical over 7 bases. Germline V gives CDR1 SGHTA, CDR2 FQGNSA. The V segment lost 5 bases and the J segment 11 bases; nucleotides outside the gene matches: 15. CDR3 length equals 15 residues. The CDR3 sequence: CASSQSGGGGRLQYF. CDR3 coding DNA: TGTGCCAGCAGCCAATCGGGGGGTGGTGGGCGGCTTCAGTACTTC.

The V gene is TRBV7-2, the J gene TRBJ2-1, with 14 bases lining up with TRBD2. CDR1 and CDR2 (germline): SGHTA, FQGNSA. V was pared by 5 bases and J by 8 bases, with 5 bases of the junction left unmatched. The CDR3 sequence is 15 residues long. The CDR3 here is CASSLGTSGGYEQFF. CDR3 bases: TGTGCCAGCAGCCTGGGGACTAGCGGGGGTTATGAGCAGTTCTTC.

This clonotype was seen a handful of times. The rearrangement uses TRBV18 and TRBJ1-2; D is unresolved. The CDR3 is made up of 13 amino acids. Germline lookup yields CDR1 KGHSH and CDR2 LQKENI. V lost 1 base and J lost 3, with 6 bases in between. The CDR3 sequence: CASSPQAHYGYTF. The DNA of the CDR3 is TGTGCCAGCTCACCACAGGCACACTATGGCTACACCTTC.

Many counts were recorded for this clonotype. This chain connects TRBV10-2 to TRBJ1-5; possibly TRBD1 for D (6 bases). Between the trimmed V and J ends, which lost 8 bases and 2 bases, there was a span of 10 bases. Germline values: CDR1 WSHSY, CDR2 SAAADI. CDR3 length: 13 amino acids. The CDR3, as DNA: TGCGCCAGCGGTGGGGGCGGCAATCAGCCCCAGCATTTT. Translating it yields CASGGGGNQPQHF.

In its sample, this clonotype was seen a few times. This sequence joins TRBV6-5 and TRBJ1-6; D not certain. Trimming shortened V by 6 bases and J by 9 bases, and 18 bases separated the two germline ends. This CDR3 is built from 15 residues. Germline V CDR1 and CDR2: MNHEY, SVGAGI. CDR3 sequence: CASRLLGLEASPLHF. CDR3 sequence (DNA): TGTGCCAGCAGACTACTAGGTCTAGAGGCTTCACCCCTCCACTTT.

This clonotype was found many times. The chain recombines TRBV27 with TRBJ2-1; a weak D match, TRBD1 (6 bases). The CDR3 runs to 17 residues. The germline V and J ends were trimmed by 5 bases and 7 bases, with 24 bases remaining between them. Germline assignment: CDR1 MNHEY and CDR2 SMNVEV (reference sequence). CDR3 amino acids: CASSPWFIGTSRNEQFF. The CDR3 DNA reads as TGTGCCAGCAGTCCCTGGTTTATCGGGACAAGTAGGAATGAGCAGTTCTTC.

This chain joins TRBV7-2 and TRBJ1-6; D gene unclear. V gave up 1 base and J gave up 9 bases, with 4 bases separating them. The CDR3 is made up of 12 amino acids. Germline-derived CDR1 and CDR2 are SGHTA and FQGNSA. The CDR3 DNA sequence: TGTGCCAGCAGCTTAGGTGGTTCACCCCTCCACTTT. Its translation: CASSLGGSPLHF.

This clonotype was seen ten or more times. V and J are TRBV18 and TRBJ1-6, with TRBD1 identical over 7 bases. V lost 2 bases and J lost 10; bases outside the gene matches: 14. CDR1 KGHSH and CDR2 LQKENI come from the germline V gene. This CDR3 contains 17 residues. DNA of the CDR3: TGTGCCAGCTCACCATCCGAGACGACAGGGATCAGGTCACCCCTCCACTTT. It yields the protein CASSPSETTGIRSPLHF.